This T cell receptor beta chain was documented in a study of blood T cell repertoires in COVID-19. The wider study: T cells, B-cell-depleted T cells, or PBMCs provided the cDNA or gDNA that served as material.

Produced via immunoSEQ multiplex PCR; TCRdb's table is partial and in-frame only. Of about 250,000 clones listed, approximately 90% are singletons. Sequencing input: PBMCs or T cells enriched from blood (not recorded which). This TCR came from a man aged 40-50 years who had recovered from COVID-19.

This CDR3 reads CASSPEVGSGANVLTF. CDR3 sequence (DNA): TGCGCCAGCAGCCCGGAGGTAGGCTCTGGGGCCAACGTCCTGACTTTC. The chain recombines TRBV5-1 with TRBJ2-6; D may be TRBD2 (5 bases). Germline V gene data show CDR1 as SGHRS and CDR2 as YFSETQ. The germline V and J ends were trimmed by 4 bases and 0 bases, with 11 bases remaining between them. The CDR3 length is 16 residues.